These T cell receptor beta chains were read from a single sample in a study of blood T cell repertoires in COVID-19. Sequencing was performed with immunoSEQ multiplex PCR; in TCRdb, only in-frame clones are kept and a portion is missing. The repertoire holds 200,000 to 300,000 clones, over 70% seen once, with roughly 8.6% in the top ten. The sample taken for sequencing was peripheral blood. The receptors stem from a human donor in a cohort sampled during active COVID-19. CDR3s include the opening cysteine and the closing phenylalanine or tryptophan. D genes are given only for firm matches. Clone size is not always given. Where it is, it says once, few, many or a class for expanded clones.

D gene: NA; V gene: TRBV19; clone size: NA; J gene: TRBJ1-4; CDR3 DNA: TGTGCCAGTAGCAGGAGACAGAATCCAACTAATGAAAAACTGTTTTTT; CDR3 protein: CASSRRQNPTNEKLFF
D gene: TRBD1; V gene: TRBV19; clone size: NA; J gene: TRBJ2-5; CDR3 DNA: TGTGCCAGTAGTTTTCACCAGGGGGCTTCGGGGGAGACCCAGTACTTC; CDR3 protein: CASSFHQGASGETQYF
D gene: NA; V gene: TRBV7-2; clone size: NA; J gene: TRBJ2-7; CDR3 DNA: TGTGCCAGCAGCTTAGGGGGTGGCAGGAGGACCTACGAGCAGTACTTC; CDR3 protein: CASSLGGGRRTYEQYF
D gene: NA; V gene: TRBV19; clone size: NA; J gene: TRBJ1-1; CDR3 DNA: TGTGCCAGTAGTATAGATCGAGGCAAGAACACTGAAGCTTTCTTT; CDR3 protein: CASSIDRGKNTEAFF
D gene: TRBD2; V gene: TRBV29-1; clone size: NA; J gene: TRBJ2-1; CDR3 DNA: TGCAGCGTTGAGTCTCCGGGAGGTTTCGGGCAGTTCTTC; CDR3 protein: CSVESPGGFGQFF
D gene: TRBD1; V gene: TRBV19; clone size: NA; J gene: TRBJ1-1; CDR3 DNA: TGTGCCAGTAGTCCCTCGGACAGGAGGTTTACTGAAGCTTTCTTT; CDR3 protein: CASSPSDRRFTEAFF
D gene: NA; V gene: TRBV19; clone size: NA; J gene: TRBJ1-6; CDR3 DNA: TGTGCCAGTAAAGACCAGGGTTTCGACTCACCCCTCCACTTT; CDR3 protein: CASKDQGFDSPLHF
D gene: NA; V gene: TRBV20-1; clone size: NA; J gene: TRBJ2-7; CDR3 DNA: TGCAGTGCTAGTGGGGGCAGGGACATTGGAAACGAGCAGTACTTC; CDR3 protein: CSASGGRDIGNEQYF
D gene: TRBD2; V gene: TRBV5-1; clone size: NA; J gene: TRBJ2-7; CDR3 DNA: TGCGCCAGCAGCTCCGGGGGGTACGAGCAGTACTTC; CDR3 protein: CASSSGGYEQYF
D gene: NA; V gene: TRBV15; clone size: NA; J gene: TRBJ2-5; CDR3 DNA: TGTGCCACCAGCTGGGGACTGCAAGAGACCCAGTACTTC; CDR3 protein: CATSWGLQETQYF
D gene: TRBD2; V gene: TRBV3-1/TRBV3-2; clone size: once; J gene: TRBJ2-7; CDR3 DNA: TGTGCCAGCAGCCAGAGCTTCCCAGGGACTAGCGGGGTCGAGCAGTACTTC; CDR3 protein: CASSQSFPGTSGVEQYF
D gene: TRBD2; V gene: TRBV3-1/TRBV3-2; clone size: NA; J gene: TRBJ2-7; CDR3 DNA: TGTGCCAGCAGCCTCAGCGGGAGTACCTACGAGCAGTACTTC; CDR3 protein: CASSLSGSTYEQYF
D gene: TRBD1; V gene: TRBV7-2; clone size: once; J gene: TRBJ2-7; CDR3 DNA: TGTGCCAGCAGCCCCTGGACAGGGCCGGTCGAGCAGTACTTC; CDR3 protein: CASSPWTGPVEQYF
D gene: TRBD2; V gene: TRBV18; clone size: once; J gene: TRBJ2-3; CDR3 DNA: TGTGCCAGCTCCCCGGATAGCGGGCTGGATACGCAGTATTTT; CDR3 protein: CASSPDSGLDTQYF
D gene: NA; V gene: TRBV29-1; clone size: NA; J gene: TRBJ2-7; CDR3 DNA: TGCAGCGTTTTGGACAGCTCCTACGAGCAGTACTTC; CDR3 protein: CSVLDSSYEQYF
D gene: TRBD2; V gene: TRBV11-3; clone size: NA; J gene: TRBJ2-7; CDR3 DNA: TGTGCCAGCAGCTTAGGTCCGGGAGGGTCCTACGAGCAGTACTTC; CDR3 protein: CASSLGPGGSYEQYF
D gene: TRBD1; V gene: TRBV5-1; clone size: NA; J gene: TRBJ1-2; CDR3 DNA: TGCGCCAGCAGCGTTCGACAGGGGGAGATCTATGGCTACACCTTC; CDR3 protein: CASSVRQGEIYGYTF
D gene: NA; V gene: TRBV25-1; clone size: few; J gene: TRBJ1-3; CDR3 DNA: TGTGCCAGCGCTTCAGGGCGCGGAAACACCATATATTTT; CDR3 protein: CASASGRGNTIYF
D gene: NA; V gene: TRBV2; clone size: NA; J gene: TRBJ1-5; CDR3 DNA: TGTGCCAGCACCCTTATACCAGGTAGCAATCAGCCCCAGCATTTT; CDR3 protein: CASTLIPGSNQPQHF
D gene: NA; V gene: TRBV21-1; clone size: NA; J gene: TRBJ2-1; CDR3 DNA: TGTGCCAGCAGCAAAGGGGGACAGGCACCGGACAATGAGCAGTTCTTC; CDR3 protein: CASSKGGQAPDNEQFF
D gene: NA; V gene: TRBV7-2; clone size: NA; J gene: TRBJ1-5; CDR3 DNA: TGTGCCAGCAGCTTAGGGGGCCAGACCAATCAGCCCCAGCATTTT; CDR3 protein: CASSLGGQTNQPQHF
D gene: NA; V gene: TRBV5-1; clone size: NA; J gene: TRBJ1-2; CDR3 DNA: TGCGCCAGCAGCTTGACAGAACCCTATGGCTACACCTTC; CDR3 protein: CASSLTEPYGYTF
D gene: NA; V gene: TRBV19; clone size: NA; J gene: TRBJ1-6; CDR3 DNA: TGTGCCAGTAGTCAGGTGGATTCACCCCTCCACTTT; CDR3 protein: CASSQVDSPLHF
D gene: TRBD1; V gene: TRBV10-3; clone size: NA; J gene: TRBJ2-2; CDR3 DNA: TGTGCCATCAGTTACGGACAGGGGGGCACCGGGGAGCTGTTTTTT; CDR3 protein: CAISYGQGGTGELFF
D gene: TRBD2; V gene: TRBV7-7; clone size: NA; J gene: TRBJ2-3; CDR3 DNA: TGTGCTAGCAGCCGCGGGGGGCCCACAGATACGCAGTATTTT; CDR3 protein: CASSRGGPTDTQYF
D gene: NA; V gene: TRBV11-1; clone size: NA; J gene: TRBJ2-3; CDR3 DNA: TGTGCCAGCAGCTTAGGATTAGAGAAACGCACAGATACGCAGTATTTT; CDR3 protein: CASSLGLEKRTDTQYF
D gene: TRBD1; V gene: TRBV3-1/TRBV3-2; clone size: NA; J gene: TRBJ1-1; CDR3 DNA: TGTGCCAGCAGCCCCGGACAGGGGGTGAGGACTGAAGCTTTCTTT; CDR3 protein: CASSPGQGVRTEAFF